This T cell receptor (beta chain) came from a study of CD8+CD57+ T cells in acquired aplastic anemia. Note on this clonotype: Sequence at one end of the junction differs from germline and may be a read error.

CDR3 and TCR beta VDJ profiling relied on genomic DNA as the template. TCRdb passed the reads through MiXCR, listing each CDR3 protein once. This table has hundreds of thousands of distinct CDR3 sequences, roughly 64% appearing once. This CDR3 is 14 amino acids long. Germline values: CDR1 SGHRS, CDR2 YFSETQ. The V call is TRBV5-1, the J call TRBJ1-1; no definite D call. This clonotype was obtained from a human donor in good health, serving as a control. Source material: sorted CD4+, CD8+, or CD8+CD57+ T cells (not recorded which) from PBMCs. CDR3 residues: CASSLAPWGTEAFF. CDR3 bases: TGTGCCAGCAGCTTGGCCCCTTGGGGTACTGAAGCTTTCTTT.